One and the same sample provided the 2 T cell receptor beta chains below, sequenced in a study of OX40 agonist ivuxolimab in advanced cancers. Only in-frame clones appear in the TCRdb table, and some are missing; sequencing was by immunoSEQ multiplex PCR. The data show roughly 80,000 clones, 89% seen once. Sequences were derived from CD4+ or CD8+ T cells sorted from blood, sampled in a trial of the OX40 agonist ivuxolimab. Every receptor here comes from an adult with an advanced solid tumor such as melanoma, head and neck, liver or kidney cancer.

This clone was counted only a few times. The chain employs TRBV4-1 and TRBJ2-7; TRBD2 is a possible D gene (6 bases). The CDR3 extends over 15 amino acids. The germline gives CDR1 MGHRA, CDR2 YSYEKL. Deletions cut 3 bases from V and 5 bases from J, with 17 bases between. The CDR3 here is CASSHGGTLGHEQYF. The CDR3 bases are TGCGCCAGCAGCCACGGGGGAACCCTAGGCCACGAGCAGTACTTC.

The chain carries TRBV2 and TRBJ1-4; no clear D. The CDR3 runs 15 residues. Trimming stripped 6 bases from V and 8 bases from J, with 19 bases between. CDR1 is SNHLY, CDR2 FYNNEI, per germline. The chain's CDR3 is CASSYNQRWGEKLFF. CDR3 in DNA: TGTGCCAGCAGCTACAACCAGAGGTGGGGAGAAAAACTGTTTTTT.